Below, 7 T cell receptor beta chains from the same sample are listed, as sequenced in a study of cytomegalovirus exposure and HLA in healthy donors (dated by TCRdb to the late 2010s). Preparation of the library involved the immunoSEQ multiplex PCR assay. A mixture of 60 forward primers for TCR Vbeta segments and 13 reverse primers for TCR Jbeta segments was used in the multiplex PCR. The table comes from immuneACCESS by way of TCRdb, which keeps in-frame sequences with V and J called. Part of the clones is missing from these tables; in studies checked, under half for an unresolved V gene and the rest for unknown reasons. In this sample the table shows a few hundred thousand clones, 60% to 80% of which occur a single time. The ten largest clones capture 1.8% of the sample. Sample: PBMCs. Every receptor here comes from a woman aged 25 to 45 in good health and CMV-seronegative.

This clone has a handful of counts. The gene calls are TRBV6-6 and TRBJ2-7, with D perhaps matching TRBD2 (5 bases). V dropped 8 bases and J dropped 2 bases, with 16 bases sitting between them. The CDR3 is 14 residues long. Per germline, CDR1 MNHNY and CDR2 SVGAGI (reference sequence). The CDR3 DNA reads TGTGCCAGCGGGTACACTAGGGCCCCCTACGAGCAGTACTTC. It yields the protein CASGYTRAPYEQYF.

The chain joins TRBV4-1 to TRBJ1-6; 7 positions agree with TRBD1. This CDR3 region has 18 residues. V trimming: 5 bases; J trimming: 0 bases; junction bases outside the gene matches: 10. Germline V gives CDR1 MGHRA, CDR2 YSYEKL. This chain's CDR3 is CASSTRPTGLSYNSPLHF. Here the CDR3 DNA reads TGCGCCAGCAGCACCCGCCCGACAGGGCTCTCCTATAATTCACCCCTCCACTTT.

This clone was observed a few times. J is TRBJ2-5 and V is TRBV7-9, with 7 bases aligning to TRBD2. Trimming at V came to 3 bases and at J to 5 bases, leaving 3 bases not matched to a gene. Germline loops: CDR1 SEHNR, CDR2 FQNEAQ (reference sequence). This CDR3 region has 13 residues. For the CDR3, the DNA is TGTGCCAGCAGCTTCCCCGGGGGGGAGACCCAGTACTTC. It yields the protein CASSFPGGETQYF. Together with reference TRBV7-9 and TRBJ2-5, the CDR3 gives the full variable domain: DTGVSQNPRHKITKRGQNVTFRCDPISEHNRLYWYRQTLGQGPEFLTYFQNEAQLEKSRLLSDRFSAERPKGSFSTLEIQRTEQGDSAMYLCASSFPGGETQYFGPGTRLLVL.

This clone has a single count. V is TRBV5-5 and J is TRBJ2-7; no reliable D call. Germline V gives CDR1 SGHKS, CDR2 YYEKEE (reference sequence). V was cut by 4 bases and J by 0 bases, with 11 bases left in between. This CDR3 contains 14 residues. The chain's CDR3 is CASSTSRSSYEQYF. The CDR3 region has the DNA TGTGCCAGCAGCACATCTAGGAGCTCCTACGAGCAGTACTTC. The whole variable domain, filled in from reference TRBV5-5 and TRBJ2-7, reads DAGVTQSPTHLIKTRGQQVTLRCSPISGHKSVSWYQQVLGQGPQFIFQYYEKEERGRGNFPDRFSARQFPNYSSELNVNALLLGDSALYLCASSTSRSSYEQYFGPGTRLTVT.

The chain combines TRBV4-1 with TRBJ2-6, with 7 bases matching TRBD1. With 2 bases clipped from V and 4 bases from J, the junction kept 2 bases outside the gene matches. The CDR3 is made up of 15 amino acids. Germline V gives CDR1 MGHRA, CDR2 YSYEKL. For the CDR3, the DNA is TGCGCCAGCAGCCAAACAGGGGTCGGGGCCAACGTCCTGACTTTC. It yields the protein CASSQTGVGANVLTF.

This clone was seen a handful of times. The chain has TRBV6-1 and TRBJ1-6; 8 nucleotides match TRBD1. The junction had 14 bases not matched to a gene; V was cut back by 4 bases and J by 0 bases. CDR1 is MNHNS and CDR2 is SASEGT in the germline V gene. CDR3 size: 20 residues. CDR3 sequence (DNA): TGTGCCAGCAGTGCGCTAGACAGGGGCCTCCCGAGCTCCTATAATTCACCCCTCCACTTT. Translating gives CASSALDRGLPSSYNSPLHF.

The CDR3 DNA reads TGTGCCAGCAGCGCGCGGAACGGGGAGCTGTTTTTT. This translates into CASSARNGELFF. The V gene is TRBV9, the J gene TRBJ2-2; D unresolved. V lost 3 bases, J lost 7 bases, and 7 bases lay in between. The CDR3 is 12 amino acids. The germline V gene encodes CDR1 SGDLS and CDR2 YYNGEE.